One and the same sample provided the 24 T cell receptor beta chains below, sequenced in a study of OX40 agonist ivuxolimab in advanced cancers. Some clones are missing from TCRdb's copy, which holds only in-frame ones; the method was immunoSEQ multiplex PCR. Among approximately 87,000 clones listed, 80% to 90% were seen once. Sequencing used CD4+ or CD8+ T cells sorted from blood, obtained in a trial of the OX40 agonist ivuxolimab. These receptors all stem from an adult with an advanced solid tumor such as melanoma, head and neck, liver or kidney cancer.

This chain links TRBV28 with TRBJ2-5, with D possibly being TRBD1 or TRBD2 (6 bases each). V shed 6 bases and J shed 5 bases, with 19 bases lying between them. Per germline, CDR1 MDHEN and CDR2 SYDVKM. This CDR3 has 15 amino acids. CDR3 loop: CASSLPGLGGETQYF. Written as DNA, the CDR3 is TGTGCCAGCAGCCTCCCGGGTCTAGGGGGGGAGACCCAGTACTTC. Full variable domain (missing parts from reference TRBV28 and TRBJ2-5): DVKVTQSSRYLVKRTGEKVFLECVQDMDHENMFWYRQDPGLGLRLIYFSYDVKMKEKGDIPEGYSVSREKKERFSLILESASTNQTSMYLCASSLPGLGGETQYFGPGTRLLVL.

The rearrangement uses TRBV5-1 and TRBJ2-2; D might be TRBD2 (6 bases). The CDR3 is 16 amino acids. Trimming left V 1 base short and J 4 bases short, with 14 bases between. Germline V gene lookup returns CDR1 SGHRS and CDR2 YFSETQ. CDR3 in amino acids: CASSLSAEAGTGELFF. In DNA, the CDR3 is TGCGCCAGCAGCTTGTCGGCGGAAGCGGGCACCGGGGAGCTGTTTTTT.

The V call is TRBV14, the J call TRBJ1-1; 8 bases are shared with TRBD1. Per the germline V gene, CDR1 is SGHDN and CDR2 is FVKESK. The length of the CDR3 is 13 residues. V dropped 4 bases and J dropped 6; count of bases not matched to a gene: 4. CDR3 bases: TGTGCCAGCAGCCCAGACAGGGGCTCTGAAGCTTTCTTT. It yields the protein CASSPDRGSEAFF.

The chain employs TRBV2 and TRBJ2-1; 7 positions agree with TRBD1. The V gene end was trimmed by 8 bases and the J gene end by 6 bases; junction bases not matched to a gene: 10. CDR1 and CDR2 from the germline V gene are SNHLY and FYNNEI. This CDR3 is built from 14 residues. The CDR3 DNA reads as TGTGCCAGCGCAAGACAGGGTCAAGGCAATGAGCAGTTCTTC. It translates to CASARQGQGNEQFF.

The chain uses TRBV6-1 and TRBJ2-5; no clear D. CDR3 length: 17 amino acids. From germline, CDR1 is MNHNS and CDR2 SASEGT. With 3 bases removed from V and 5 bases from J, the gap between germline ends came to 22 bases. CDR3 DNA sequence: TGTGCCAGCAGTGAGATAGAGTGGGCTCAGGCCTGGGAGACCCAGTACTTC. Translating gives CASSEIEWAQAWETQYF.

This clone has only one observation. The V and J genes are TRBV5-1 and TRBJ2-5, with 7 bases identical to TRBD1. V was pared by 4 bases and J by 1 base, with 4 bases of the junction left unmatched. In germline, CDR1 is SGHRS, CDR2 YFSETQ. The CDR3 extends over 14 amino acids. CDR3 amino acids: CASSPGQVQETQYF. In nucleotides, the CDR3 is TGCGCCAGCAGCCCCGGACAGGTCCAAGAGACCCAGTACTTC.

The chain carries TRBV10-3 and TRBJ2-5; D is possibly TRBD1 or TRBD2 (5 bases each). The CDR3 spans 15 residues. Between the trimmed V and J ends, which lost 4 bases and 2 bases, there was a span of 14 bases. Germline assignment: CDR1 ENHRY and CDR2 SYGVKD. CDR3 protein: CAISGGEWGQETQYF. CDR3 bases: TGTGCCATCAGTGGGGGAGAATGGGGGCAAGAGACCCAGTACTTC.

The rearrangement links TRBV2 to TRBJ2-2; 9 bases agree with TRBD1. Germline values: CDR1 SNHLY, CDR2 FYNNEI. J lost 2 bases, V lost 8 bases, and 3 bases had no gene match. CDR3 length equals 14 residues. This CDR3 reads CASVDRGNTGELFF. In DNA form, the CDR3 reads TGTGCCAGCGTGGACAGGGGAAACACCGGGGAGCTGTTTTTT.

The chain has TRBV18 and TRBJ2-5; 13 bases line up with TRBD2. This CDR3 has 15 amino acids. The germline CDR1 and CDR2 sequences are KGHSH and LQKENI. Trimming at V came to 5 bases and at J to 2 bases, leaving 2 bases not matched to a gene. This chain's CDR3 is CASSRTSGSQETQYF. CDR3 sequence (DNA): TGTGCCAGCTCAAGGACTAGCGGGAGTCAAGAGACCCAGTACTTC.

The J gene is TRBJ1-4, the V gene TRBV23-1; maybe TRBD1 (5 bases). TRBV23-1 is recorded as an ORF, its role being uncertain. V was cut by 6 bases and J by 8 bases, with 16 bases left in between. This CDR3 is built from 14 residues. CDR3 in DNA: TGCGCCAGCAGACCCGGGACCCCGGGGGAAAAACTGTTTTTT. Amino acid sequence: CASRPGTPGEKLFF.

This chain joins TRBV7-6 and TRBJ2-3; 14 bases match TRBD2. There are 15 residues in the CDR3. The trim removed 5 bases at V and 4 bases at J, leaving 2 bases unmatched. Germline V CDR1 and CDR2: SGHVS, FNYEAQ. The chain's CDR3 is CASSPGLAGADTQYF. CDR3 nucleotides: TGTGCCAGCAGCCCGGGACTAGCGGGAGCAGATACGCAGTATTTT. Full variable domain (rest looked up from reference TRBV7-6 and TRBJ2-3): GAGVSQSPRYKVTKRGQDVALRCDPISGHVSLYWYRQALGQGPEFLTYFNYEAQQDKSGLPNDRFSAERPEGSISTLTIQRTEQRDSAMYRCASSPGLAGADTQYFGPGTRLTVL.

The chain has TRBV29-1 and TRBJ2-7; 11 nucleotides line up with TRBD2. Germline CDR1 and CDR2: SQVTM and ANQGSEA. V was pared by 6 bases and J by 3 bases, with 1 base of the junction left unmatched. This CDR3 contains 12 residues. The CDR3 DNA follows: TGCAGCGTGGGGACTAGCGGCTACGAGCAGTACTTC. Translating it yields CSVGTSGYEQYF.

V and J are TRBV6-1 and TRBJ1-5; 7 bases line up with TRBD1. Germline CDR1 reads MNHNS; CDR2 reads SASEGT. The J segment lost 5 bases and the V segment lost 3 bases, leaving 4 bases of the junction unmatched. CDR3 length: 14 amino acids. The CDR3: CASSEGTVHQPQHF. Here the CDR3 DNA reads TGTGCCAGCAGTGAGGGGACAGTCCATCAGCCCCAGCATTTT.

V is TRBV25-1 and J is TRBJ2-5; D might be TRBD2 (7 bases). The CDR3 is 16 residues long. Trimming removed 2 bases at V and 1 base at J, with 14 bases between. The V gene's germline CDR1 is MGHDK and CDR2 SYGVNS. The CDR3 sequence is CASSERGGAFQETQYF. CDR3 in DNA: TGTGCCAGCAGTGAAAGGGGGGGAGCCTTCCAAGAGACCCAGTACTTC.

The CDR3 DNA follows: TGTGCCAGCAGCGCCCGGACCCCAAGGAACACTGAAGCTTTCTTT. Translating gives CASSARTPRNTEAFF. V is TRBV28 and J is TRBJ1-1, with D unresolved. From germline, CDR1 is MDHEN and CDR2 SYDVKM. The CDR3 is 15 amino acids. Trimming cost V 6 bases and J 1 base, with 15 bases left between them. The whole variable domain, remainder taken from reference TRBV28 and TRBJ1-1, is DVKVTQSSRYLVKRTGEKVFLECVQDMDHENMFWYRQDPGLGLRLIYFSYDVKMKEKGDIPEGYSVSREKKERFSLILESASTNQTSMYLCASSARTPRNTEAFFGQGTRLTVV.

This chain joins TRBV11-2 and TRBJ2-5, with TRBD2 matching over 7 bases. V shed 4 bases and J 1 base; nucleotides not matched to a gene: 15. Germline CDR1 SGHAT, CDR2 FQNNGV. This CDR3 is 18 amino acids long. CDR3 coding DNA: TGTGCCAGCAGCTCGCAAAGGCGGTGGGGGGGTTCCCAAGAGACCCAGTACTTC. Translated, it gives CASSSQRRWGGSQETQYF.

The V gene is TRBV7-9, the J gene TRBJ1-3; D not certain. The V end lost 5 bases, the J end lost 3 bases, and 11 bases lay between the germline ends. Germline lookup yields CDR1 SEHNR and CDR2 FQNEAQ (reference sequence). CDR3 length: 14 amino acids. The DNA for the CDR3 is TGTGCCAGCAGCACCGTTCTGGGTGGAAACACCATATATTTT. Translating gives CASSTVLGGNTIYF. The full variable domain, in which reference TRBV7-9 and TRBJ1-3 provide the parts outside the CDR3, is DTGVSQNPRHKITKRGQNVTFRCDPISEHNRLYWYRQTLGQGPEFLTYFQNEAQLEKSRLLSDRFSAERPKGSFSTLEIQRTEQGDSAMYLCASSTVLGGNTIYFGEGSWLTVV.

The V gene is TRBV2, the J gene TRBJ2-1, with D possibly TRBD2 on 6 matching bases. V lost 1 base, J lost 4 bases, and 14 bases lay in between. Germline values: CDR1 SNHLY, CDR2 FYNNEI. The CDR3 is 16 amino acids. The CDR3 DNA sequence: TGTGCCAGCAGTGAAGTAGGCGGGGCCCCTTACAATGAGCAGTTCTTC. Protein sequence: CASSEVGGAPYNEQFF.

The J gene is TRBJ2-3, the V gene TRBV5-1; 13 nucleotides match TRBD2. Germline CDR1 reads SGHRS; CDR2 reads YFSETQ. The CDR3 runs 16 residues. V shed 4 bases, J shed 4 bases, and the junction held 6 bases outside the gene matches. CDR3 loop: CASSGRLAGGSDTQYF. CDR3 DNA: TGCGCCAGCAGCGGCCGACTAGCGGGAGGATCAGATACGCAGTATTTT.

This clone was observed a handful of times. This chain connects TRBV30 to TRBJ1-1, with D maybe TRBD1 (5 bases). V gave up 3 bases and J gave up 2 bases, with 10 bases separating them. Germline CDR1 is GTSNPN and CDR2 is SVGIG (reference sequence). This CDR3 spans 13 amino acids. The CDR3 loop is CAWRRQSNTEAFF. The CDR3, as DNA: TGTGCCTGGAGACGACAGAGCAACACTGAAGCTTTCTTT.

The genes are TRBV2 and TRBJ2-7, with 7 bases identical to TRBD1. CDR1 SNHLY and CDR2 FYNNEI come from the germline V gene. With 3 bases clipped from V and 0 bases from J, the junction kept 5 bases outside the gene matches. CDR3 length equals 15 residues. CDR3 amino acids: CASSEGAGGSYEQYF. For the CDR3, the DNA is TGTGCCAGCAGTGAGGGGGCAGGGGGCTCCTACGAGCAGTACTTC.

V usage is TRBV9 and J usage is TRBJ2-3; weak D call: TRBD2 (6 bases). Germline V gives CDR1 SGDLS, CDR2 YYNGEE. V lost 3 bases to trimming and J lost 3 bases, with 11 bases between them. The CDR3 totals 14 residues. This CDR3 reads CASSGLATTDTQYF. The CDR3 bases are TGTGCCAGCAGCGGGCTAGCGACGACAGATACGCAGTATTTT.

As to this clone: Additional DNA sequences in this sample encode the identical CDR3. The chain joins TRBV18 to TRBJ2-5; D gene unclear. With 3 bases removed from V and 4 bases from J, the gap between germline ends came to 6 bases. Per germline, CDR1 KGHSH and CDR2 LQKENI. This CDR3 region has 12 residues. CDR3 residues: CASSPGGETQYF. In DNA form, the CDR3 reads TGTGCCAGCTCACCCGGCGGAGAGACCCAGTACTTC.

The chain is built from TRBV19 and TRBJ1-5; no reliable D call. V lost 2 bases and J 1 base, leaving 9 bases between the germline ends. The CDR3 contains 15 residues. The germline gives CDR1 LNHDA, CDR2 SQIVND (reference sequence). This chain's CDR3 is CASSIRYASNQPQHF. In nucleotides, the CDR3 is TGTGCCAGTAGTATAAGGTACGCCAGCAATCAGCCCCAGCATTTT.